Following are 6 T cell receptor beta chains from one sample sequenced in a study of T-cell memory formation after mild COVID-19. From the 5' RACE reads, TCRdb called clonotypes with MiXCR, one entry per CDR3 protein. Of 300,000 to 350,000 distinct CDR3 sequences in the sample, 13% are singletons; the top ten hold over 20%. The sample comprised PBMCs or a T cell subset sorted from them (not recorded which). All receptors come from a man aged 18 to 30 who had mild COVID-19 (a few samples of this study predate the infection). Cell type and time point are not known.

V usage is TRBV20-1 and J usage is TRBJ1-4, with TRBD1 identical over 7 bases. CDR3 size: 15 residues. The trim removed 0 bases at V and 5 bases at J, leaving 6 bases unmatched. In germline, CDR1 is DFQATT, CDR2 SNEGSKA (reference sequence). The CDR3 DNA reads TGCAGTGCTAGAGATTACTGGGGACAGAATGAAAAACTGTTTTTT. Translating it yields CSARDYWGQNEKLFF.

This clonotype was seen only a few times. V and J are TRBV7-9 and TRBJ1-5; TRBD1 aligns across 7 bases. V dropped 3 bases and J dropped 6; count of bases not matched to a gene: 11. CDR1 and CDR2 from the germline V gene are SEHNR and FQNEAQ (reference sequence). The CDR3 sequence is 16 residues long. CDR3 in DNA: TGTGCCAGCAGCTTCTGGACAGGCCGAATGAGTCAGCCCCAGCATTTT. This codes for CASSFWTGRMSQPQHF.

The chain employs TRBV4-1 and TRBJ2-1; TRBD2 is a possible D gene (6 bases). CDR1 and CDR2 from the germline V gene are MGHRA and YSYEKL. The V and J ends lost 1 base and 0 bases respectively, with 16 bases between them. The CDR3 has 18 residues. CDR3 coding DNA: TGCGCCAGCAGCCAAGCCAATCTGGTCGGGAGCTCCTACAATGAGCAGTTCTTC. Translation gives CASSQANLVGSSYNEQFF.

The sample holds a few counts of this clonotype. The chain uses TRBV5-1 and TRBJ2-7, with D hard to call. V shed 9 bases and J shed 4 bases, with 5 bases lying between them. Germline V gene sequence: CDR1 SGHRS, CDR2 YFSETQ. This CDR3 has 9 residues. The CDR3 protein is CATSYEQYF. The CDR3 DNA follows: TGCGCCACTTCATACGAGCAGTACTTC. The full variable domain, completed using reference TRBV5-1 and TRBJ2-7, is KAGVTQTPRYLIKTRGQQVTLSCSPISGHRSVSWYQQTPGQGLQFLFEYFSETQRNKGNFPGRFSGRQFSNSRSEMNVSTLELGDSALYLCATSYEQYFGPGTRLTVT.

The rearrangement links TRBV10-3 to TRBJ2-7; D may be TRBD1 (5 bases). Germline V gene data show CDR1 as ENHRY and CDR2 as SYGVKD. The CDR3 consists of 13 residues. Trimming removed 6 bases from V and 4 bases from J, with 13 bases in between. CDR3 loop: CAIRGAQGYEQYF. The CDR3 coding sequence is TGTGCCATCAGAGGAGCCCAGGGTTACGAGCAGTACTTC.

This clonotype was seen more than once but under ten times. The rearrangement links TRBV2 to TRBJ2-3; 7 bases match TRBD1. CDR3 length: 16 residues. CDR1 and CDR2 from the germline V gene are SNHLY and FYNNEI. V gave up 7 bases and J gave up 2 bases; unmatched junction bases: 12. The CDR3 here is CASKGHTGVSTDTQYF. In nucleotides, the CDR3 is TGTGCCAGCAAGGGCCATACAGGGGTTTCCACAGATACGCAGTATTTT.